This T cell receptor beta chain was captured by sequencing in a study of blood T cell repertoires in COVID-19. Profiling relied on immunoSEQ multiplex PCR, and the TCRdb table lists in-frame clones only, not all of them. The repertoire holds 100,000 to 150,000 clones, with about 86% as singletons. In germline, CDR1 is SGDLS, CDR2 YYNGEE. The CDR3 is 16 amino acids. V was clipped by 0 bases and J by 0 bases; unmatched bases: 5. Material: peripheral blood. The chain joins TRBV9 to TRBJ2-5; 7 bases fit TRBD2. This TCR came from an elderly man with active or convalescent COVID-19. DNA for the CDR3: TGTGCCAGCAGCGTAGTGCCAGCGGGGTACCAAGAGACCCAGTACTTC. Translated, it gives CASSVVPAGYQETQYF.